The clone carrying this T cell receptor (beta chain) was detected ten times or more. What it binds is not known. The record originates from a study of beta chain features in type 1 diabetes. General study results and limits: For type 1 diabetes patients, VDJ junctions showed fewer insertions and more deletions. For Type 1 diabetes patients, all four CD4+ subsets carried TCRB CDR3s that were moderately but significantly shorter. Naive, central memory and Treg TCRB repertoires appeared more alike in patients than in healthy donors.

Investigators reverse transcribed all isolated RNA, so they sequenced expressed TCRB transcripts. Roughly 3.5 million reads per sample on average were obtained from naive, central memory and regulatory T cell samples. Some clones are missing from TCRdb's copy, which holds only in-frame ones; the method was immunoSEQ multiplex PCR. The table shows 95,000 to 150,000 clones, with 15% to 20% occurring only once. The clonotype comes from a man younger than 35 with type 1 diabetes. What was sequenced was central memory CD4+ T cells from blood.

This chain's CDR3 is CASSLVPLAGAREETQYF. The CDR3 DNA sequence: TGTGCCAGCAGCTTGGTCCCCCTAGCGGGAGCGAGGGAAGAGACCCAGTACTTC. V and J are TRBV5-8 and TRBJ2-5, with TRBD2 identical over 10 bases. V lost 0 bases, J lost 3 bases, and 11 bases stayed unmatched. Germline loops: CDR1 SGHTS, CDR2 YDEGEE. CDR3 length: 18 amino acids.